These T cell receptor beta chains were read from a single sample in a study of blood T cell repertoires in COVID-19. The table came from immunoSEQ multiplex PCR; TCRdb's copy has only in-frame clones and leaves some out. Of about 160,000 clones in the sample, around 90% were seen once. Sequenced input: peripheral blood. Source of these receptors: a man aged 18 to 35 with acute or convalescent COVID-19. Each CDR3 is given with its conserved first and last residue.

v_call cdr3_aa
TRBV6-5 CASHSYSNQPQHF
TRBV19 CASSLTLPWGQGVTNEKLFF
TRBV9 CASSVEVWGGQTNEQFF
TRBV11-3 CASAGVTGELFF
TRBV7-8 CASSYLDGVNMNTEAFF
TRBV5-1 CASSVGQGGNTIYF
TRBV3-1/TRBV3-2 CASSHGQGDGYTF
TRBV5-6 CASSFGRGAFF
TRBV10-1 CASSEGVSLNIQYF
TRBV19 CASSMMSGANNQPQHF
TRBV7-2 CASSLVGLRAYNSPLHF
TRBV10-2 CASSVKDSVGYEQYF
TRBV9 CASSVESGRGVWDTQYF
TRBV11-2 CASSLDRGSNQPQHF
TRBV25-1 CASGPGLAGAETQYF
TRBV5-1 CASSLGSQETQYF
TRBV24-1 CATSESGPLDTEAFF
TRBV7-9 CASSLGNVAGAYEQYF
TRBV2 CASSGGQGRNSPLHF
TRBV5-1 CASSLPTGEAFF
TRBV19 CASSLVLDRGETQYF
TRBV6-5 CASSSGQGFGEQYF
TRBV19 CASSMRLDYGYTF
TRBV11-2 CASSQLAGIRYEQYF
TRBV18 CASRQRENEKLFF
TRBV14 CASSQGRVSTEAFF
TRBV6-5 CASSYSRVTEAFF
TRBV30 CAWGQGDGSNQPQHF
TRBV3-1/TRBV3-2 CASSQGRNSPLHF
TRBV13 CASSLTGDYGYTF
TRBV4-1 CATSRAGVVFGRNEQFF
TRBV2 CASSEATSEAYEQYF
TRBV5-4 CASSLTGGPSYEQYF
TRBV20-1 CSASKGDREFNQPQHF
TRBV30 CAWMLEGGGVPGANVLTF
TRBV9 CASSASGGAGDTQYF
TRBV27 CASSLSGIDTDTQYF
TRBV19 CASTRTSGSSYEQYF
TRBV10-1 CASIQGPRRNTEAFF
TRBV5-1 CASSAEGASETQYF
TRBV2 CASSALNEQFF
TRBV4-2 CASSQVGIRDTEAFF
TRBV6-2/TRBV6-3 CASSWAYGYTF
TRBV5-4 CASSLESNLANYGYTF
TRBV27 CASTPLTGTGNYEQYF
TRBV20-1 CSASDRDGYTF
TRBV12-3/TRBV12-4 CASSLGRVGGYTF
TRBV6-5 CASSLGGLSSYEQYF
TRBV5-1 CASHLEETQYF
TRBV2 CASMRGTASNQPQHF
TRBV5-6 CASSLQGTDTQYF
TRBV19 CASSIRTDGRGQPQHF
TRBV11-3 CASSLEDAKLGSPLHF
TRBV29-1 CSARTGNQPQHF
TRBV5-4 CASSLDSNQPQHF
TRBV9 CASSSGQGWLEGNTIYF
TRBV5-1 CASSIPGRGYYGYTF
TRBV5-1 CASSGGPGQGNYGYTF
TRBV10-3 CAISGGENNSPLHF